The T cell receptor beta chain under discussion was sequenced for a study of blood T cells in healthy people across ages. The individuals who served as donors were healthy Caucasians living in Russia, aged roughly 6 to 95. Each sample gave at least 7 million isolated PBMCs. A J-beta primer mix and a sample-barcoded 5' primer were used in a second PCR of about 6 to 12 cycles. MiXCR, applied by TCRdb to the 5' RACE reads, yields one record per CDR3 protein. The profile shows approximately 780,000 distinct CDR3 sequences, around a quarter of them singletons. The CDR3 extends over 14 amino acids. Germline V gene data show CDR1 as GTSNPN and CDR2 as SVGIG (reference sequence). V lost 6 bases to trimming and J lost 0 bases, with 9 bases between them. The sample was also linked to a second study, of T cells of mothers and their children. That report notes: From each mother came over 8.5 million TCR beta CDR3 reads, and from each child came 2.5 million to 3.5 million. Slightly higher, non-significant overlap characterized related mother-child pairs relative to unrelated pairs.

The chain couples TRBV30 to TRBJ2-6, with D unresolved. The receptor was isolated from a boy younger than 18 in good health. Sequenced sample: blood. The CDR3 region has the DNA TGTGCCTGCTATAAGATCTCTGGGGCCAACGTCCTGACTTTC. Residues: CACYKISGANVLTF. The full variable domain, in which reference TRBV30 and TRBJ2-6 provide the parts outside the CDR3, is SQTIHQWPATLVQPVGSPLSLECTVEGTSNPNLYWYRQAAGRGLQLLFYSVGIGQISSEVPQNLSASRPQDRQFILSSKKLLLSDSGFYLCACYKISGANVLTFGAGSRLTVL.